One and the same sample provided the 21 T cell receptor beta chains below, sequenced in a study of blood T cell repertoires in COVID-19. This table comes from immunoSEQ multiplex PCR, and its TCRdb copy is limited to in-frame clones, with some not included. The sample holds around 210,000 clones, 80% to 90% seen once. Specimen: peripheral blood. The receptors originated from a man aged 18 to 30 with active or convalescent COVID-19.

The J gene is TRBJ2-7, the V gene TRBV6-1, with TRBD2 identical over 9 bases. This CDR3 has 15 residues. Germline V gene lookup returns CDR1 MNHNS and CDR2 SASEGT. V was clipped by 2 bases and J by 7 bases; unmatched bases: 9. The CDR3 region has the DNA TGTGCCAGCAGTGAACCGGGACTAGCTACGTGGGAGCAGTACTTC. This sequence encodes CASSEPGLATWEQYF.

V and J are TRBV28 and TRBJ1-2, with TRBD1 matching 9 bases. After removal of 8 bases from V and 4 bases from J, the junction contained 8 bases not matched to a gene. The germline CDR1 and CDR2 sequences are MDHEN and SYDVKM. CDR3 length: 14 amino acids. CDR3 sequence (DNA): TGTGCCAGCCGGGACAGGGCCTGGGGCTATGGCTACACCTTC. Its protein is CASRDRAWGYGYTF.

This chain joins TRBV2 and TRBJ1-2, with D possibly matching TRBD1 (5 bases). Germline V gives CDR1 SNHLY, CDR2 FYNNEI. The CDR3 has 14 residues. The V and J ends lost 6 bases and 8 bases respectively, with 19 bases between them. DNA of the CDR3: TGTGCCAGCAGCGGAGACAGTCCCCCATGGGGCTACACCTTC. It codes for CASSGDSPPWGYTF.

This chain links TRBV18 with TRBJ2-7, with D maybe TRBD2 (6 bases). The germline CDR1 and CDR2 sequences are KGHSH and LQKENI. This CDR3 has 15 residues. Trimming cost V 0 bases and J 3 bases, with 12 bases left between them. The CDR3, as DNA: TGTGCCAGCTCACCACCCCAGCGGGCGGGCTACGAGCAGTACTTC. As protein: CASSPPQRAGYEQYF.

In nucleotides, the CDR3 is TGCGCCAGCGCGGGGCAGGACAGGTTTTCTTCACCCCTCCACTTT. It translates to CASAGQDRFSSPLHF. The J gene is TRBJ1-6, the V gene TRBV10-2; TRBD1 agrees at 7 bases. CDR1 WSHSY and CDR2 SAAADI come from the germline V gene. Losses at the gene ends were 8 bases for V and 9 bases for J; bases not matched to a gene: 13. The CDR3 spans 15 residues.

This clone was detected once. The V call is TRBV27, the J call TRBJ2-7; 11 bases fit TRBD2. Germline CDR1 is MNHEY and CDR2 is SMNVEV (reference sequence). The CDR3 is 17 residues long. The V gene end was trimmed by 5 bases and the J gene end by 3 bases; junction bases not matched to a gene: 12. The DNA of the CDR3 is TGTGCCAGCAGTCCGAGACTAGCGGGGATGGGGTACTACGAGCAGTACTTC. It yields the protein CASSPRLAGMGYYEQYF.

V usage is TRBV28 and J usage is TRBJ1-6; D is uncertain. The V and J ends lost 8 bases and 6 bases respectively, with 5 bases between them. CDR3 size: 11 residues. Germline V gene lookup returns CDR1 MDHEN and CDR2 SYDVKM. CDR3 sequence (DNA): TGTGCCAGCTGTCTTAATTCACCCCTCCACTTT. Encoded protein: CASCLNSPLHF.

This clone was counted only a few times. The rearrangement uses TRBV11-2 and TRBJ2-3; no clear D gene. This CDR3 is 13 amino acids long. Trimming stripped 1 base from V and 5 bases from J, with 7 bases between. Germline V gene data show CDR1 as SGHAT and CDR2 as FQNNGV. Here the CDR3 DNA reads TGTGCCAGCAGCTTAGCTGTTATAGATACGCAGTATTTT. Encoded protein: CASSLAVIDTQYF.

In DNA, the CDR3 is TGTGCCAGCAGTTCGGACCGTACCAGGGGATCTTATAGCAATCAGCCCCAGCATTTT. Its translation is CASSSDRTRGSYSNQPQHF. This chain links TRBV28 with TRBJ1-5; D is perhaps TRBD1 (6 bases). CDR1 is MDHEN, CDR2 SYDVKM, per germline. V lost 4 bases, J lost 0 bases, and 22 bases lay in between. The length of the CDR3 is 19 residues.

The chain has TRBV7-8 and TRBJ2-3, with D possibly matching TRBD2 (5 bases). The CDR3 has 16 residues. Trimming took off 1 base at V and 1 base at J, with 12 bases between the two ends. Germline V gene data show CDR1 as SGHVS and CDR2 as FQNEAQ. CDR3: CASSLGSVGGTDTQYF. The CDR3 coding sequence is TGTGCCAGCAGCTTAGGTAGCGTAGGTGGCACAGATACGCAGTATTTT.

V is TRBV29-1 and J is TRBJ1-1, with D hard to call. The V and J ends lost 5 bases and 6 bases respectively, with 13 bases between them. Germline V gives CDR1 SQVTM, CDR2 ANQGSEA. This CDR3 spans 12 amino acids. As DNA, the CDR3 is TGCAGCGTTCGGCTTTGGGAGCCTGAAGCTTTCTTT. It codes for CSVRLWEPEAFF.

The chain joins TRBV27 to TRBJ2-1; 11 bases align to TRBD2. In germline, CDR1 is MNHEY, CDR2 SMNVEV (reference sequence). The length of the CDR3 is 15 residues. Losses at the gene ends were 5 bases for V and 9 bases for J; bases not matched to a gene: 9. The CDR3 DNA is TGTGCCAGCAGTCCTCTGACTAGCGGGGTTGGTGAGCAGTTCTTC. The encoded protein is CASSPLTSGVGEQFF.

V gene TRBV5-1 combines with J gene TRBJ2-1; a possible D gene is TRBD2 (6 bases). In germline, CDR1 is SGHRS, CDR2 YFSETQ. V dropped 5 bases and J dropped 2 bases, with 11 bases sitting between them. The CDR3 loop spans 14 amino acids. In DNA, the CDR3 is TGCGCCAGCAGAATAGGGAGGCCCTACAATGAGCAGTTCTTC. Translation gives CASRIGRPYNEQFF.

The chain couples TRBV5-5 to TRBJ1-2, with D unclear. Trimming removed 0 bases at V and 0 bases at J, with 12 bases between. The CDR3 spans 16 residues. Germline V CDR1 and CDR2: SGHKS, YYEKEE (reference sequence). The CDR3 here is CASSLGGLQPNYGYTF. The CDR3 nucleotides read TGTGCCAGCAGCTTGGGTGGCCTCCAACCTAACTATGGCTACACCTTC.

This chain links TRBV7-2 with TRBJ2-7; 8 bases fit TRBD1. The CDR3 consists of 14 residues. Germline CDR1 and CDR2: SGHTA and FQGNSA. V gave up 5 bases and J gave up 4 bases; unmatched junction bases: 7. The CDR3 is CASSTGQGQYEQYF. The CDR3 region has the DNA TGTGCCAGCAGCACCGGACAGGGTCAGTACGAGCAGTACTTC.

The chain links TRBV30 to TRBJ1-2; 7 bases align to TRBD1. Germline CDR1 and CDR2: GTSNPN and SVGIG (reference sequence). With 5 bases clipped from V and 4 bases from J, the junction kept 10 bases outside the gene matches. The CDR3 spans 14 residues. CDR3 residues: CAWAKGATLYGYTF. CDR3 DNA sequence: TGTGCCTGGGCCAAGGGGGCGACTCTCTATGGCTACACCTTC.

Remarks on this clone: Other nucleotide sequences from this sample produce the same CDR3. The chain uses TRBV29-1 and TRBJ2-3, with a weak D call TRBD2 (6 bases). This CDR3 has 13 amino acids. V was pared by 3 bases and J by 0 bases, with 7 bases between. In germline, CDR1 is SQVTM, CDR2 ANQGSEA. The CDR3, as DNA: TGCAGCGTTGAGGCGGGGAGCACAGATACGCAGTATTTT. It is translated as CSVEAGSTDTQYF.

V usage is TRBV2 and J usage is TRBJ1-5; no firm D call. CDR1 is SNHLY and CDR2 is FYNNEI in the germline V gene. This CDR3 has 13 amino acids. V lost 4 bases and J lost 3, with 7 bases in between. CDR3 residues: CASSGLLNQPQHF. In nucleotides, the CDR3 is TGTGCCAGCAGTGGGCTGCTCAATCAGCCCCAGCATTTT.

This clone was counted once. The chain combines TRBV4-3 with TRBJ2-5; the D is unclear. The CDR3 consists of 14 residues. The germline V gene has CDR1 LGHNA and CDR2 YSLEER. V was cut by 5 bases and J by 2 bases, with 12 bases left in between. CDR3 sequence: CASSYTLRQETQYF. The CDR3 DNA is TGCGCCAGCAGCTACACATTACGACAAGAGACCCAGTACTTC.

J is TRBJ1-1 and V is TRBV19; 8 bases are shared with TRBD1. CDR1 LNHDA and CDR2 SQIVND come from the germline V gene (reference sequence). The CDR3 has 13 residues. V lost 4 bases to trimming and J lost 6 bases; unmatched junction nucleotides: 4. The DNA of the CDR3 is TGTGCCAGTAGTAAAGACAGGGGCGCTGAAGCTTTCTTT. Encoded protein: CASSKDRGAEAFF.

In nucleotides, the CDR3 is TGTGCCTGGAGTGTACTGAGCGATGAGCGCTACGAGCAGTACTTC. Its protein is CAWSVLSDERYEQYF. The rearrangement links TRBV30 to TRBJ2-7; D uncertain. CDR1 and CDR2 (germline): GTSNPN, SVGIG (reference sequence). This CDR3 has 15 residues. V lost 0 bases and J 3 bases, leaving 15 bases between the germline ends.